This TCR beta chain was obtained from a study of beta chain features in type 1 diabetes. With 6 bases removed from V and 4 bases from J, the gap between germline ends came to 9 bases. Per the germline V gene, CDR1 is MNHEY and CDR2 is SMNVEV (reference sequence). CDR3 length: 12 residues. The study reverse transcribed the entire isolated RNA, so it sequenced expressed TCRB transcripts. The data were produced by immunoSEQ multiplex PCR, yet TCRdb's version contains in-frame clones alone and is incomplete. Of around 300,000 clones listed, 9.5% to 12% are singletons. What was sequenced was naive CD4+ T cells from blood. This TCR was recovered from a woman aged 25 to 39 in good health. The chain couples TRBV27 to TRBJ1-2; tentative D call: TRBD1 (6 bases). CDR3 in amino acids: CASRGAFYGYTF. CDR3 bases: TGTGCCAGCAGGGGGGCTTTCTATGGCTACACCTTC.